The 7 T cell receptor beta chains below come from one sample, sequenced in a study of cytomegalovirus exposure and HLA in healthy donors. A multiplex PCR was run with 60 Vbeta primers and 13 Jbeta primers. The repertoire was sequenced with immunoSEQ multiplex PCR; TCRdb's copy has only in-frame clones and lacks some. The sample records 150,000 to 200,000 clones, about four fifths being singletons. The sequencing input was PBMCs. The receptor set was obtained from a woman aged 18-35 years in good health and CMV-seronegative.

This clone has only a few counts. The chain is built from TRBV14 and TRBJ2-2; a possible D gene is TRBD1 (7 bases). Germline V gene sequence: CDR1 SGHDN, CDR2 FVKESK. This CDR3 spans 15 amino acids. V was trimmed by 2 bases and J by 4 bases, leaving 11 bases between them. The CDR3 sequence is CASSQQGGGTGELFF. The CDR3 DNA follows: TGTGCCAGCAGCCAACAGGGGGGTGGCACCGGGGAGCTGTTTTTT. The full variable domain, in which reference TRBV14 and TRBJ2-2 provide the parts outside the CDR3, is EAGVTQFPSHSVIEKGQTVTLRCDPISGHDNLYWYRRVMGKEIKFLLHFVKESKQDESGMPNNRFLAERTGGTYSTLKVQPAELEDSGVYFCASSQQGGGTGELFFGEGSRLTVL.

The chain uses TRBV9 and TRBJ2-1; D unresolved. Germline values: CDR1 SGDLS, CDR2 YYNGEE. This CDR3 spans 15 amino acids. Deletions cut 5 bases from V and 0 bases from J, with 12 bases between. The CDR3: CASRADIGSYNEQFF. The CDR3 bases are TGTGCCAGCAGAGCCGACATTGGCTCCTACAATGAGCAGTTCTTC.

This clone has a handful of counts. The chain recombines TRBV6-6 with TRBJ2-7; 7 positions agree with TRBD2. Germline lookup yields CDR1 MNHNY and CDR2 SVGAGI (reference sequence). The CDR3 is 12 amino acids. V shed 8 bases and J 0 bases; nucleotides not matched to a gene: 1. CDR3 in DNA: TGTGCCAGCGGCGGGGGCTCCTACGAGCAGTACGTC. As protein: CASGGGSYEQYV.

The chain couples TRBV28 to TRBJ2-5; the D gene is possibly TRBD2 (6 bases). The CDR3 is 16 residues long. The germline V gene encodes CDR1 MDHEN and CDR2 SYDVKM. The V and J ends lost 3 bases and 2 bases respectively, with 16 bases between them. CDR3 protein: CASSLAIGGRQETQYF. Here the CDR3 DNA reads TGTGCCAGCAGTTTGGCGATCGGGGGAAGGCAAGAGACCCAGTACTTC. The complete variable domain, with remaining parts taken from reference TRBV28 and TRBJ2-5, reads DVKVTQSSRYLVKRTGEKVFLECVQDMDHENMFWYRQDPGLGLRLIYFSYDVKMKEKGDIPEGYSVSREKKERFSLILESASTNQTSMYLCASSLAIGGRQETQYFGPGTRLLVL.

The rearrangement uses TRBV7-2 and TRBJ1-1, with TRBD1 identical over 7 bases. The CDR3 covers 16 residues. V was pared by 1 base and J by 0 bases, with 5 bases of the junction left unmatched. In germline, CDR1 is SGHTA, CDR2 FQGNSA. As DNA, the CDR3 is TGTGCCAGCAGCTTAGGGGTGACAGGGATGAACACTGAAGCTTTCTTT. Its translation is CASSLGVTGMNTEAFF.

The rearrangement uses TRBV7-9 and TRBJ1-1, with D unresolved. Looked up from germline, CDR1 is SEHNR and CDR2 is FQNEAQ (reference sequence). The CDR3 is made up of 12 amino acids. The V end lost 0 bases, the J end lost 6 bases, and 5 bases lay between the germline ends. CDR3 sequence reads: CASSLAGAEAFF. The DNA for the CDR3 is TGTGCCAGCAGCTTAGCAGGAGCTGAAGCTTTCTTT.

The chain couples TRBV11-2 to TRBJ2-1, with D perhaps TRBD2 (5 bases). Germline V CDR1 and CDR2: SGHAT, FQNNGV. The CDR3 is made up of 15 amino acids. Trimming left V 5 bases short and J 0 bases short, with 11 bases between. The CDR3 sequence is CASSPGVGSYNEQFF. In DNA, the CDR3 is TGTGCCAGCAGCCCCGGGGTGGGCTCCTACAATGAGCAGTTCTTC.